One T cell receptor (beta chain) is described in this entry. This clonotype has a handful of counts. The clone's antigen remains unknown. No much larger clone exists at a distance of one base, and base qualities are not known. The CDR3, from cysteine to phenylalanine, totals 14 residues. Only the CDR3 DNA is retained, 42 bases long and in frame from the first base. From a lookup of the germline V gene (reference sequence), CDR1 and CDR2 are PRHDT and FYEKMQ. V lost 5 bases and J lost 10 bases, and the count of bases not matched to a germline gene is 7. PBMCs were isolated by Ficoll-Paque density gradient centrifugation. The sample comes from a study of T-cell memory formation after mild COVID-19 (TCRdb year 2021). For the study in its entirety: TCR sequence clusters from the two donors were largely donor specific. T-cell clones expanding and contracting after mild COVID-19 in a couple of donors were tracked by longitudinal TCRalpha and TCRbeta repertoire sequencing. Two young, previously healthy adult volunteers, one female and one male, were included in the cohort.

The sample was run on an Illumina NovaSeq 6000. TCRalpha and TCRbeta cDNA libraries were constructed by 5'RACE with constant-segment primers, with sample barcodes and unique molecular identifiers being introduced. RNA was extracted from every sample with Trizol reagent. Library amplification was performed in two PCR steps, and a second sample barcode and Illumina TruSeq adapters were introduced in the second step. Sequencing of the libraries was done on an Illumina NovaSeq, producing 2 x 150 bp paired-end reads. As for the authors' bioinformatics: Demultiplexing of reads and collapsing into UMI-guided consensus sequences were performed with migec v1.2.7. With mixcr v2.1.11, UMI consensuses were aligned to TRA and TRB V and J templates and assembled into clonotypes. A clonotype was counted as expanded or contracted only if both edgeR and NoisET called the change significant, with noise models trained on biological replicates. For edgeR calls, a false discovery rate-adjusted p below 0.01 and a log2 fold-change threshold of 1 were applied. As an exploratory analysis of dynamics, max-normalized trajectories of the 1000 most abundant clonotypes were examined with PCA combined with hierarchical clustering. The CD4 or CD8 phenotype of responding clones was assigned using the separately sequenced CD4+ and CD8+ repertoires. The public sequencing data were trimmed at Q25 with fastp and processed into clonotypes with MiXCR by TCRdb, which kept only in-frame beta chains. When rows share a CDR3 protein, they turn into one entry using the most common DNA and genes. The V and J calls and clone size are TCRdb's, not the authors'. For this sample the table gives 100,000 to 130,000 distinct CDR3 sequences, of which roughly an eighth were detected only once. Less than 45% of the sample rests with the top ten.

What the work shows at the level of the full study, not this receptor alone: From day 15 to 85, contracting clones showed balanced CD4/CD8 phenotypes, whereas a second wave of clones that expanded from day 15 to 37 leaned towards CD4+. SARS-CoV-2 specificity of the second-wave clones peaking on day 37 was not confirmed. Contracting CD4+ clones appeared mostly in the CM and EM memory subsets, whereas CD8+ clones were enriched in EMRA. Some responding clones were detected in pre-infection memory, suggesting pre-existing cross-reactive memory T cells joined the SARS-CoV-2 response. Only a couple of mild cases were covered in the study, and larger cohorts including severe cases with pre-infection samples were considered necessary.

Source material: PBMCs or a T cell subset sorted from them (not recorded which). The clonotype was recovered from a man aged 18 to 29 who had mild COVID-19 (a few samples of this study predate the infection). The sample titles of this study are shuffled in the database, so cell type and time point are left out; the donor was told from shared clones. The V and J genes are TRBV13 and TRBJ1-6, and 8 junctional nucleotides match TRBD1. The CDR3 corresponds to CASSDGQGPSPLHF. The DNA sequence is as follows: TGTGCCAGCAGCGACGGACAGGGCCCCTCACCCCTCCACTTT.